This TCR beta chain emerged from a study of neurological immune-mediated disorders. Whole-study results and caveats: CDR3 amino acid sequences found in expanded clones were never shared across subjects, suggesting private repertoires in all groups. The greatest TCR clonal expansion appeared in HTLV-1-associated myelopathy and the smallest, falling below healthy controls, in multiple sclerosis.

By frequency in the sample, this clonotype is medium-sized. Its specificity is not known. V lost 3 bases and J lost 3, with 18 bases in between. The CDR3 has 15 residues. The germline V gene has CDR1 DFQATT and CDR2 SNEGSKA (reference sequence). Every sequencing run generated over 160 million TCR-beta sequences from 15-18 subjects. TCRdb re-called the 5' RACE reads with MiXCR, one entry per CDR3 protein. The sample includes roughly 21,000 distinct CDR3 sequences, approximately 15% seen only once; the top ten take around 14%. The unsorted libraries were produced from 2 million PBMCs held at -80 C. The sequence derives from a female donor with HTLV-1-associated myelopathy (HAM/TSP). J is TRBJ2-7 and V is TRBV20-1; D might be TRBD1 (6 bases). Sequenced sample: PBMCs. The CDR3 spells CSASGSRMGHYEQYF. CDR3 nucleotide sequence: TGCAGTGCTAGCGGAAGTAGGATGGGACACTACGAGCAGTACTTC.